This TCR beta chain was captured by sequencing in a study of blood T cell repertoires in COVID-19. Looking at the study overall: Samples came from the United States, Italy and Spain, spanning acute and convalescent COVID-19.

In this sample, this clone turned up once. Methods used by the authors: Counts of nucleated cells, estimated from reference gene primer amplification, were obtained. Method: immunoSEQ multiplex PCR; TCRdb's copy keeps in-frame clones and lacks some. V and J calls and clone size are given by that table; D and trimming were obtained from the DNA. The profile shows roughly 68,000 clones, about 91% of them singletons. Germline loops: CDR1 MNHNY, CDR2 SVGAGI (reference sequence). Trimming at V came to 6 bases and at J to 1 base, leaving 5 bases not matched to a gene. The CDR3 extends over 14 amino acids. Input material: peripheral blood. The chain has TRBV6-6 and TRBJ1-1; TRBD1 aligns across 7 bases. The TCR sequence derives from a woman between 65 and 79 years old with acute or convalescent COVID-19. Written as DNA, the CDR3 is TGTGCCAGCAGGGACAGGAGACGGAACACTGAAGCTTTCTTT. It translates to CASRDRRRNTEAFF.